This T cell receptor beta chain was obtained from a study of neoadjuvant anti-PD-1 for oral cavity cancer. The table came from immunoSEQ multiplex PCR; TCRdb's copy has only in-frame clones and leaves some out. The sample records tens of thousands of clones, around 80% being singletons. Germline V CDR1 and CDR2: MDHEN, SYDVKM. Trimming took 7 bases from V and 2 from J, leaving 12 bases between them. The CDR3 is 13 residues long. Patients had HPV-negative, locally advanced oral cavity squamous cell carcinoma. No culture or expansion preceded analysis of these blood cells. The material was PBMCs, obtained before nivolumab (anti-PD-1) treatment. The clonotype comes from a person between 40 and 85 years old with oral cavity squamous cell carcinoma. V is TRBV28 and J is TRBJ2-7; tentatively, D is TRBD1 (5 bases). The CDR3 nucleotides are TGTGCCAGCATTCGAGACAGCCCCTACGAGCAGTACTTC. It is translated as CASIRDSPYEQYF.